This T cell receptor beta chain was found in a study of blood T cell repertoires in COVID-19. Study summary: Spain, Italy and the United States supplied samples that represented acute and convalescent COVID-19. PBMCs, B-cell-depleted T cells, or T cells provided the cDNA or gDNA that made up the material.

In the source study's methods: Estimated nucleated cell counts came from reference gene primer amplification. The method was immunoSEQ multiplex PCR; TCRdb's version includes in-frame clones alone and lacks a portion of them. That table furnishes V, J and clone size, whereas the DNA furnished D and trimming. The table shows 150,000 to 200,000 clones, with 60% to 80% occurring only once. The CDR3 loop spans 15 amino acids. V trimming: 0 bases; J trimming: 8 bases; junction bases outside the gene matches: 7. Looked up from germline, CDR1 is SGHNT and CDR2 is YENEEA. Sequencing used peripheral blood. The receptor's source is a man aged 55 to 69 with active or convalescent COVID-19. The rearrangement uses TRBV11-3 and TRBJ2-3; 8 bases match TRBD2. The CDR3 spells CASSLDGRALRTQYF. The CDR3 bases are TGTGCCAGCAGCTTAGACGGGAGGGCCCTCCGTACGCAGTATTTT.